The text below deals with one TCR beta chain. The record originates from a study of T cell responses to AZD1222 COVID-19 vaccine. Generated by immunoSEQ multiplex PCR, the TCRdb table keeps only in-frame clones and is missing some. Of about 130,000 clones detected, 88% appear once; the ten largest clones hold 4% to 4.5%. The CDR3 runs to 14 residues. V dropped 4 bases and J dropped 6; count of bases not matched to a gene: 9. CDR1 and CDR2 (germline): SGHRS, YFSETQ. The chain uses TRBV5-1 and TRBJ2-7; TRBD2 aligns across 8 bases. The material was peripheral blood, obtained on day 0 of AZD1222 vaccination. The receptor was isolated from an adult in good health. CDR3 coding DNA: TGCGCCAGCAGCCCGGGACTAGTGGAACGCGAGCAGTACTTC. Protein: CASSPGLVEREQYF.